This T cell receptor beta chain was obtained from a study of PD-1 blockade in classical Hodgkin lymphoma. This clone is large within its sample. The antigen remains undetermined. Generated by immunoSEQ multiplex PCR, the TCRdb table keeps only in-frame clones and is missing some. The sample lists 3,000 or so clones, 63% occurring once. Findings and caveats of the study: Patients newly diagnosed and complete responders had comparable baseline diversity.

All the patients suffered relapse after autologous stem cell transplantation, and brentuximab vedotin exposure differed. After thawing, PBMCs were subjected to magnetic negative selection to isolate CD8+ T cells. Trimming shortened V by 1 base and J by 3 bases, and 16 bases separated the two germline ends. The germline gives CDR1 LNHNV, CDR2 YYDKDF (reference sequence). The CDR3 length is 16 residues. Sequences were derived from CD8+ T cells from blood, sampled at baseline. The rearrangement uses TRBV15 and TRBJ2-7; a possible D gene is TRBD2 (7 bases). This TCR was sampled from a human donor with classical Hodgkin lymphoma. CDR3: CATSRGIGGGDYEQYF. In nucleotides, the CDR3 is TGTGCCACCAGCAGAGGCATTGGAGGGGGGGACTACGAGCAGTACTTC.